The 21 T cell receptor beta chains listed next were all sequenced from one sample in a study of T cell responses to AZD1222 COVID-19 vaccine. TCRdb keeps only in-frame clones here, not all; method: immunoSEQ multiplex PCR. Of around 81,000 clones listed, under 95% are singletons. This specimen consisted of peripheral blood, obtained 28 days after the second AZD1222 dose. All receptors come from an adult who received the AZD1222 COVID-19 vaccine.

This clone was counted a single time. The V and J genes are TRBV7-9 and TRBJ1-5, with D maybe TRBD1 (6 bases). V was cut by 1 base and J by 3 bases, with 10 bases left in between. Germline values: CDR1 SEHNR, CDR2 FQNEAQ (reference sequence). This CDR3 region has 15 residues. The CDR3 nucleotides are TGTGCCAGCAGCTTAGGGGGGGACAACAATCAGCCCCAGCATTTT. This codes for CASSLGGDNNQPQHF.

The V call is TRBV30, the J call TRBJ1-1, with a weak D call TRBD1 (5 bases). Germline lookup yields CDR1 GTSNPN and CDR2 SVGIG (reference sequence). The V and J ends lost 1 base and 4 bases respectively, with 10 bases between them. There are 13 residues in the CDR3. Here the CDR3 DNA reads TGTGCCTGGAGTGGGAAAAGGGGCACTGAAGCTTTCTTT. Protein: CAWSGKRGTEAFF.

This clone appeared a few times. The chain recombines TRBV28 with TRBJ2-7, with 16 bases lining up with TRBD2. V was clipped by 8 bases and J by 1 base; unmatched bases: 11. Germline V gene lookup returns CDR1 MDHEN and CDR2 SYDVKM. This CDR3 is built from 18 residues. The CDR3 region is CASLYSGLAGGPSYEQYF. In DNA form, the CDR3 reads TGTGCCAGCCTTTATTCGGGACTAGCGGGAGGGCCGTCCTACGAGCAGTACTTC.

This chain joins TRBV27 and TRBJ1-2; 8 bases align to TRBD1. This CDR3 comprises 16 residues. CDR1 is MNHEY and CDR2 is SMNVEV in the germline V gene (reference sequence). V was clipped by 0 bases and J by 4 bases; unmatched bases: 7. CDR3 sequence: CASSLSDRELPYGYTF. CDR3 sequence (DNA): TGTGCCAGCAGTTTATCGGACAGGGAGCTACCCTATGGCTACACCTTC.

The gene calls are TRBV10-3 and TRBJ2-1; tentatively, D is TRBD1 or TRBD2 (6 bases each). V shed 10 bases and J shed 7 bases, with 23 bases lying between them. CDR3 length: 15 residues. In germline, CDR1 is ENHRY, CDR2 SYGVKD. The CDR3 region has the DNA TGTGCCACACGGATGGGCGAAACAGGGAGGAATGAGCAGTTCTTC. It specifies CATRMGETGRNEQFF.

The chain recombines TRBV6-5 with TRBJ2-1, with 7 bases aligning to TRBD2. V trimming: 8 bases; J trimming: 0 bases; junction bases outside the gene matches: 7. Germline-derived CDR1 and CDR2 are MNHEY and SVGAGI. This CDR3 is 15 amino acids long. DNA of the CDR3: TGTGCCAGCTTCCTTAGCGGGCGCTCCTACAATGAGCAGTTCTTC. Translated: CASFLSGRSYNEQFF.

The rearrangement links TRBV5-1 to TRBJ1-1; D gene unclear. Germline-derived CDR1 and CDR2 are SGHRS and YFSETQ. V was pared by 0 bases and J by 5 bases, with 8 bases between. The CDR3 loop spans 13 amino acids. The CDR3 bases are TGCGCCAGCAGCTTGGATTTTGGGACTGAAGCTTTCTTT. Translating it yields CASSLDFGTEAFF.

The V and J genes are TRBV5-4 and TRBJ2-1; TRBD2 matches at 8 bases. V was clipped by 5 bases and J by 2 bases; unmatched bases: 6. The CDR3 has 15 amino acids. Germline V gene lookup returns CDR1 SGHNT and CDR2 YYREEE (reference sequence). The CDR3 sequence: CASRIGSGAYNEQFF. DNA for the CDR3: TGTGCCAGCAGAATTGGTAGCGGGGCCTACAATGAGCAGTTCTTC. The full variable domain, with the rest looked up from reference TRBV5-4 and TRBJ2-1, is ETGVTQSPTHLIKTRGQQVTLRCSSQSGHNTVSWYQQALGQGPQFIFQYYREEENGRGNFPPRFSGLQFPNYSSELNVNALELDDSALYLCASRIGSGAYNEQFFGPGTRLTVL.

The genes are TRBV19 and TRBJ2-1, with 8 bases identical to TRBD1. CDR1 and CDR2 (germline): LNHDA, SQIVND (reference sequence). The V gene end was trimmed by 1 base and the J gene end by 8 bases; junction bases not matched to a gene: 7. There are 15 residues in the CDR3. This CDR3 is CASSIGGQGTHEQFF. CDR3 nucleotides: TGTGCCAGTAGTATAGGCGGACAGGGCACCCATGAGCAGTTCTTC.

The V and J genes are TRBV4-2 and TRBJ1-3; D possibly corresponds to TRBD1 (6 bases). The CDR3 loop spans 15 amino acids. Trimming left V 6 bases short and J 4 bases short, with 16 bases between. The germline gives CDR1 LGHNA, CDR2 YNFKEQ. CDR3 residues: CASRDYREGGNTIYF. CDR3 DNA sequence: TGTGCCAGCAGGGATTACAGGGAAGGAGGAAACACCATATATTTT.

The chain has TRBV28 and TRBJ2-1; 9 bases are shared with TRBD1. The V gene's germline CDR1 is MDHEN and CDR2 SYDVKM. Trimming at V came to 5 bases and at J to 6 bases, leaving 5 bases not matched to a gene. The CDR3 covers 14 residues. The CDR3: CASSLSDRGNEQFF. CDR3 coding DNA: TGTGCCAGCAGTCTCTCGGACAGGGGCAATGAGCAGTTCTTC.

The chain carries TRBV5-4 and TRBJ2-3, with D perhaps being TRBD1 or TRBD2 (6 bases each). V was shortened by 2 bases and J by 5 bases, with 12 bases between the two germline ends. Germline CDR1 SGHNT, CDR2 YYREEE (reference sequence). This CDR3 has 14 amino acids. The CDR3 loop is CASSFDGGQDTQYF. Here the CDR3 DNA reads TGTGCCAGCAGCTTTGATGGGGGGCAAGATACGCAGTATTTT.

The rearrangement joins TRBV10-3 to TRBJ2-7; possibly TRBD1 for D (6 bases). CDR3 length: 13 residues. CDR1 ENHRY and CDR2 SYGVKD come from the germline V gene. Trimming took off 10 bases at V and 0 bases at J, with 13 bases between the two ends. The CDR3 nucleotides are TGTGCCACGAGGGGGACGAGCTCCTACGAGCAGTACTTC. Its translation is CATRGTSSYEQYF.

V is TRBV2 and J is TRBJ2-1, with 10 bases that match TRBD2. CDR3 length: 15 residues. Germline loops: CDR1 SNHLY, CDR2 FYNNEI. Trimming at V came to 3 bases and at J to 10 bases, leaving 9 bases not matched to a gene. The CDR3 bases are TGTGCCAGCAGTGAGGGACTAGCGAAGGTGGACGAGCAGTTCTTC. Its translation is CASSEGLAKVDEQFF.

The chain combines TRBV28 with TRBJ1-5, with D perhaps TRBD1 (6 bases). This CDR3 has 13 amino acids. Germline-derived CDR1 and CDR2 are MDHEN and SYDVKM. Trimming stripped 6 bases from V and 6 bases from J, with 12 bases between. Written as DNA, the CDR3 is TGTGCCAGCAGCACAGGGTGGGGTCAGCCCCAGCATTTT. Residues: CASSTGWGQPQHF.

This clone has a single count. V is TRBV2 and J is TRBJ1-1, with D unclear. The CDR3 is made up of 15 amino acids. The germline gives CDR1 SNHLY, CDR2 FYNNEI. V lost 1 base and J 0 bases, leaving 9 bases between the germline ends. CDR3 nucleotides: TGTGCCAGCAGTGAAGAAGGACGGGTGAACACTGAAGCTTTCTTT. It codes for CASSEEGRVNTEAFF.

A few counts support this clone. The genes are TRBV19 and TRBJ2-7; a weak D match, TRBD1 (5 bases). Germline loops: CDR1 LNHDA, CDR2 SQIVND (reference sequence). Trimming left V 6 bases short and J 7 bases short, with 13 bases between. The CDR3 runs to 12 residues. Here the CDR3 reads CASSYEPGEQYF. The CDR3 DNA follows: TGTGCCAGTAGCTACGAACCAGGGGAGCAGTACTTC.

The V gene is TRBV27, the J gene TRBJ1-6; unclear D gene. Trimming shortened V by 4 bases and J by 7 bases, and 5 bases separated the two germline ends. This CDR3 has 12 residues. Per germline, CDR1 MNHEY and CDR2 SMNVEV (reference sequence). CDR3 amino acids: CASSSTNSPLHF. CDR3 sequence (DNA): TGTGCCAGCAGTTCTACAAATTCACCCCTCCACTTT.

This rearrangement joins TRBV11-1 to TRBJ1-1; D gene ambiguous. The V gene's germline CDR1 is SGHAT and CDR2 FQDESV (reference sequence). The length of the CDR3 is 13 residues. The ends were cut back, 1 base at V and 5 bases at J, with 8 bases in the middle. In nucleotides, the CDR3 is TGTGCCAGCAGCTTAGGACCGTTGACTGAAGCTTTCTTT. It encodes CASSLGPLTEAFF.

The chain employs TRBV7-8 and TRBJ1-1; 7 bases are shared with TRBD1. The CDR3 runs to 13 residues. V shed 6 bases and J 4 bases; nucleotides not matched to a gene: 5. The V gene's germline CDR1 is SGHVS and CDR2 FQNEAQ. The CDR3, as DNA: TGTGCCAGCAGTAACAGGGGTGGCACTGAAGCTTTCTTT. Translating gives CASSNRGGTEAFF.

The rearrangement uses TRBV5-8 and TRBJ2-1; 7 bases fit TRBD1. V shed 0 bases, J shed 3 bases, and the junction held 3 bases outside the gene matches. Germline loops: CDR1 SGHTS, CDR2 YDEGEE. This CDR3 spans 15 amino acids. This chain's CDR3 is CASSLVRDSYNEQFF. Here the CDR3 DNA reads TGTGCCAGCAGCTTGGTTCGGGACAGCTACAATGAGCAGTTCTTC.